This is a list of T cell receptor beta chains from one sample in a study of shared clonotypes between healthy human individuals. Some clones are missing from TCRdb's copy, which holds only in-frame ones; the method was immunoSEQ multiplex PCR. The table has 2 million to 2.5 million clones, approximately 94% seen once; the top ten hold 0.85% to 1.3%. The sequencing input was naive CD8+ T cells sorted from blood. Receptors originate from a man between 18 and 35 years old in good health. Both conserved end residues are part of each CDR3. A D gene is named only where the DNA matches it firmly. Size is stated for part of the rows, as once, few or many counts, or as a class when the clone is expanded.

J gene: TRBJ2-1
V gene: TRBV27
D gene: TRBD2
clone size: once
CDR3 protein: CASSSISGGSYNEQFF
CDR3 DNA: TGTGCCAGCAGTTCCATTAGCGGGGGCTCCTACAATGAGCAGTTCTTC

J gene: TRBJ2-5
V gene: TRBV6-6
D gene: TRBD2
clone size: NA
CDR3 protein: CASSYAGLAETQYF
CDR3 DNA: TGTGCCAGCAGTTACGCCGGACTAGCTGAGACCCAGTACTTC

J gene: TRBJ2-3
V gene: TRBV7-2
D gene: NA
clone size: NA
CDR3 protein: CASSSKDWDSTDTQYF
CDR3 DNA: TGTGCCAGCAGCTCCAAGGACTGGGATAGCACAGATACGCAGTATTTT

J gene: TRBJ1-1
V gene: TRBV7-8
D gene: NA
clone size: NA
CDR3 protein: CASSSTPNTEAFF
CDR3 DNA: TGTGCCAGCAGCTCCACACCAAACACTGAAGCTTTCTTT

J gene: TRBJ2-7
V gene: TRBV2
D gene: NA
clone size: NA
CDR3 protein: CASSEALGTHYEQYF
CDR3 DNA: TGTGCCAGCAGTGAAGCCCTCGGGACACACTACGAGCAGTACTTC

J gene: TRBJ2-2
V gene: TRBV29-1
D gene: NA
clone size: NA
CDR3 protein: CSVEDRDNTGELFF
CDR3 DNA: TGCAGCGTCGAGGACAGAGACAACACCGGGGAGCTGTTTTTT

J gene: TRBJ2-7
V gene: TRBV5-8
D gene: NA
clone size: NA
CDR3 protein: CASSLVLWAEGYEQYF
CDR3 DNA: TGTGCCAGCAGCTTGGTTCTTTGGGCAGAGGGCTACGAGCAGTACTTC

J gene: TRBJ1-1
V gene: TRBV5-1
D gene: TRBD1
clone size: NA
CDR3 protein: CASSWDSNLEAFF
CDR3 DNA: TGCGCCAGCAGCTGGGACAGCAATCTTGAAGCTTTCTTT

J gene: TRBJ2-7
V gene: TRBV5-1
D gene: TRBD2
clone size: NA
CDR3 protein: CASSLLAGGLGSYEQYF
CDR3 DNA: TGCGCCAGCAGCCTCTTAGCGGGTGGCCTGGGGTCCTACGAGCAGTACTTC

J gene: TRBJ2-3
V gene: TRBV5-6
D gene: NA
clone size: NA
CDR3 protein: CASSLGWVSASTDTQYF
CDR3 DNA: TGTGCCAGCAGCTTAGGCTGGGTCAGCGCTAGCACAGATACGCAGTATTTT

J gene: TRBJ1-2
V gene: TRBV30
D gene: NA
clone size: NA
CDR3 protein: CAWSRWTVEDHGYTF
CDR3 DNA: TGTGCCTGGAGCCGCTGGACAGTTGAGGATCATGGCTACACCTTC

J gene: TRBJ2-7
V gene: TRBV10-1
D gene: TRBD1
clone size: NA
CDR3 protein: CASSENRIGGSLYEQYF
CDR3 DNA: TGCGCCAGCAGTGAGAATCGAATAGGGGGCAGCTTATACGAGCAGTACTTC

J gene: TRBJ2-1
V gene: TRBV9
D gene: NA
clone size: NA
CDR3 protein: CASSVGPRRSISDNEQFF
CDR3 DNA: TGTGCCAGCAGCGTTGGGCCCCGGAGGTCCATATCCGACAATGAGCAGTTCTTC

J gene: TRBJ2-5
V gene: TRBV13
D gene: NA
clone size: NA
CDR3 protein: CASSANPRLAQETQYF
CDR3 DNA: TGTGCCAGCAGCGCCAATCCGCGACTGGCACAAGAGACCCAGTACTTC

J gene: TRBJ2-7
V gene: TRBV5-1
D gene: TRBD2
clone size: NA
CDR3 protein: CASSPDLGPSGVISYEQYF
CDR3 DNA: TGCGCCAGCAGCCCGGACTTAGGGCCTAGCGGGGTTATCTCCTACGAGCAGTACTTC

J gene: TRBJ2-7
V gene: TRBV27
D gene: TRBD2
clone size: NA
CDR3 protein: CASSLGLAGGAYEQYF
CDR3 DNA: TGTGCCAGCAGTTTAGGCCTAGCGGGAGGGGCCTACGAGCAGTACTTC

J gene: TRBJ2-2
V gene: TRBV7-8
D gene: TRBD2
clone size: NA
CDR3 protein: CASSPGLAGSGTGELFF
CDR3 DNA: TGTGCCAGCAGCCCCGGACTAGCGGGATCGGGCACCGGGGAGCTGTTTTTT

J gene: TRBJ2-5
V gene: TRBV9
D gene: TRBD1
clone size: NA
CDR3 protein: CASSVGDRDSSTETQYF
CDR3 DNA: TGTGCCAGCAGCGTAGGGGATAGGGACAGTAGTACAGAGACCCAGTACTTC

J gene: TRBJ1-2
V gene: TRBV4-1
D gene: TRBD1
clone size: NA
CDR3 protein: CASSQVGGAVGYTF
CDR3 DNA: TGCGCCAGCAGCCAAGTAGGGGGCGCGGTTGGCTACACCTTC

J gene: TRBJ1-1
V gene: TRBV4-1
D gene: NA
clone size: NA
CDR3 protein: CASSPYGLNTEAFF
CDR3 DNA: TGCGCCAGCAGCCCCTACGGCCTGAACACTGAAGCTTTCTTT

J gene: TRBJ2-1
V gene: TRBV27
D gene: NA
clone size: NA
CDR3 protein: CASSLGPGTSEQFF
CDR3 DNA: TGTGCCAGCAGTTTAGGCCCGGGGACAAGTGAGCAGTTCTTC

J gene: TRBJ1-4
V gene: TRBV13
D gene: TRBD1
clone size: NA
CDR3 protein: CASSLMGTGATNEKLFF
CDR3 DNA: TGTGCCAGCAGCTTAATGGGGACAGGGGCGACTAATGAAAAACTGTTTTTT

J gene: TRBJ1-1
V gene: TRBV18
D gene: NA
clone size: NA
CDR3 protein: CASSQQGDGEAFF
CDR3 DNA: TGTGCCAGCTCACAACAGGGTGACGGTGAAGCTTTCTTT

J gene: TRBJ1-1
V gene: TRBV7-9
D gene: NA
clone size: NA
CDR3 protein: CASSRKNQIEAFF
CDR3 DNA: TGTGCCAGCAGTCGGAAGAACCAGATTGAAGCTTTCTTT

J gene: TRBJ2-3
V gene: TRBV20-1
D gene: NA
clone size: NA
CDR3 protein: CSAERTDTQYF
CDR3 DNA: TGCAGTGCGGAGCGCACAGATACGCAGTATTTT

J gene: TRBJ2-5
V gene: TRBV27
D gene: NA
clone size: once
CDR3 protein: CASSPSLLAGETQYF
CDR3 DNA: TGTGCCAGCAGTCCCTCCTTACTCGCTGGGGAGACCCAGTACTTC

J gene: TRBJ2-7
V gene: TRBV5-1
D gene: NA
clone size: once
CDR3 protein: CASSLAGTPYEQYF
CDR3 DNA: TGCGCCAGCAGCTTGGCGGGGACGCCTTACGAGCAGTACTTC

J gene: TRBJ2-3
V gene: TRBV6-6
D gene: NA
clone size: NA
CDR3 protein: CASSYSAGSTDTQYF
CDR3 DNA: TGTGCCAGCAGTTACTCTGCAGGGAGCACAGATACGCAGTATTTT

J gene: TRBJ2-3
V gene: TRBV2
D gene: NA
clone size: NA
CDR3 protein: CASNPTGPTDTQYF
CDR3 DNA: TGTGCCAGCAACCCGACAGGCCCCACAGATACGCAGTATTTT

J gene: TRBJ2-6
V gene: TRBV19
D gene: NA
clone size: NA
CDR3 protein: CASSMTAAGANVLTF
CDR3 DNA: TGTGCCAGTAGTATGACGGCTGCGGGGGCCAACGTCCTGACTTTC

J gene: TRBJ1-5
V gene: TRBV27
D gene: NA
clone size: NA
CDR3 protein: CASSLFSNQPQHF
CDR3 DNA: TGTGCCAGCAGTTTATTCAGCAATCAGCCCCAGCATTTT

J gene: TRBJ1-2
V gene: TRBV6-5
D gene: TRBD1
clone size: NA
CDR3 protein: CASSYAGQGNGYTF
CDR3 DNA: TGTGCCAGCAGTTACGCGGGACAGGGGAATGGCTACACCTTC

J gene: TRBJ1-6
V gene: TRBV28
D gene: TRBD1
clone size: NA
CDR3 protein: CASSLAGGGSPLHF
CDR3 DNA: TGTGCCAGCAGTTTAGCAGGGGGGGGATCACCCCTCCACTTT

J gene: TRBJ1-5
V gene: TRBV9
D gene: NA
clone size: NA
CDR3 protein: CASSVGDSNQPQHF
CDR3 DNA: TGTGCCAGCAGCGTGGGGGACAGCAATCAGCCCCAGCATTTT

J gene: TRBJ2-7
V gene: TRBV6-5
D gene: TRBD1
clone size: NA
CDR3 protein: CASSPTGGLSYEQYF
CDR3 DNA: TGTGCCAGCAGTCCCACAGGGGGCTTATCCTACGAGCAGTACTTC

J gene: TRBJ2-1
V gene: TRBV4-2
D gene: NA
clone size: NA
CDR3 protein: CASSQVRGTEQFF
CDR3 DNA: TGTGCCAGCAGCCAGGTGCGGGGCACTGAGCAGTTCTTC

J gene: TRBJ2-7
V gene: TRBV7-8
D gene: NA
clone size: NA
CDR3 protein: CASSPAGQVYEQYF
CDR3 DNA: TGTGCCAGCTCCCCCGCAGGGCAGGTATACGAGCAGTACTTC

J gene: TRBJ1-1
V gene: TRBV6-5
D gene: NA
clone size: NA
CDR3 protein: CASNPWSGNEAFF
CDR3 DNA: TGTGCCAGCAATCCCTGGTCAGGGAACGAAGCTTTCTTT

J gene: TRBJ2-2
V gene: TRBV27
D gene: TRBD1
clone size: NA
CDR3 protein: CASSYGQGIGGELFF
CDR3 DNA: TGTGCCAGCAGTTATGGACAGGGGATCGGCGGGGAGCTGTTTTTT

J gene: TRBJ1-4
V gene: TRBV7-9
D gene: TRBD1
clone size: NA
CDR3 protein: CASSLSIDRGKGELFF
CDR3 DNA: TGTGCCAGCAGCCTGTCTATTGACAGGGGCAAGGGGGAACTGTTTTTT

J gene: TRBJ2-5
V gene: TRBV2
D gene: NA
clone size: NA
CDR3 protein: CASRELRETQYF
CDR3 DNA: TGTGCCAGCAGAGAACTCAGGGAGACCCAGTACTTC

J gene: TRBJ2-2
V gene: TRBV15
D gene: NA
clone size: NA
CDR3 protein: CATRAGGGGTGELFF
CDR3 DNA: TGTGCCACCAGGGCAGGGGGAGGAGGAACCGGGGAGCTGTTTTTT

J gene: TRBJ2-7
V gene: TRBV4-3
D gene: NA
clone size: NA
CDR3 protein: CASSQGLPGYEQYF
CDR3 DNA: TGCGCCAGCAGCCAAGGTCTTCCAGGCTACGAGCAGTACTTC

J gene: TRBJ2-5
V gene: TRBV27
D gene: TRBD1
clone size: NA
CDR3 protein: CASSFSARGLETQYF
CDR3 DNA: TGTGCCAGCAGTTTTTCTGCCAGGGGGCTAGAGACCCAGTACTTC

J gene: TRBJ1-1
V gene: TRBV2
D gene: TRBD1
clone size: NA
CDR3 protein: CASTPRGGQGFAEAFF
CDR3 DNA: TGTGCCAGCACCCCTCGCGGGGGACAGGGCTTCGCTGAAGCTTTCTTT

J gene: TRBJ2-7
V gene: TRBV7-8
D gene: NA
clone size: NA
CDR3 protein: CASSLDSTEQYF
CDR3 DNA: TGTGCCAGCAGCTTAGATAGTACGGAGCAGTACTTC

J gene: TRBJ2-7
V gene: TRBV28
D gene: TRBD2
clone size: NA
CDR3 protein: CASRPGLAGVPPLSYEQYF
CDR3 DNA: TGTGCCAGCAGACCGGGACTAGCGGGAGTACCGCCCCTCTCCTACGAGCAGTACTTC

J gene: TRBJ2-1
V gene: TRBV6-1
D gene: NA
clone size: NA
CDR3 protein: CASSEGTTTRNEQFF
CDR3 DNA: TGTGCCAGCAGTGAAGGGACTACCACGAGAAATGAGCAGTTCTTC

J gene: TRBJ2-1
V gene: TRBV27
D gene: NA
clone size: NA
CDR3 protein: CASSPLGAAGGNEQFF
CDR3 DNA: TGTGCCAGCAGTCCTCTGGGAGCAGCAGGAGGCAATGAGCAGTTCTTC

J gene: TRBJ2-5
V gene: TRBV19
D gene: NA
clone size: NA
CDR3 protein: CASSTGTTQYF
CDR3 DNA: TGTGCCAGTAGTACGGGGACGACCCAGTACTTC

J gene: TRBJ2-1
V gene: TRBV11-2
D gene: TRBD2
clone size: NA
CDR3 protein: CASSKSGSYNEQFF
CDR3 DNA: TGTGCCAGCAGCAAAAGCGGGAGCTACAATGAGCAGTTCTTC